These 26 T cell receptor beta chains share one sample of origin, sequenced in a study of cytomegalovirus exposure and HLA in healthy donors. PCR primers comprised 60 Vbeta and 13 Jbeta primers. Profiling relied on immunoSEQ multiplex PCR, and the TCRdb table lists in-frame clones only, not all of them. This sample carries some 54,000 clones, approximately 70% of them seen once, and the ten largest clones take approximately 2.7%. Sequenced: PBMCs. All receptors come from a man between 18 and 29 years old in good health and CMV-seronegative.

The chain has TRBV2 and TRBJ2-7, with D maybe TRBD2 (6 bases). Germline V gene lookup returns CDR1 SNHLY and CDR2 FYNNEI. The CDR3 totals 13 residues. Trimming took 8 bases from V and 3 from J, leaving 14 bases between them. As DNA, the CDR3 is TGTGCCAGCCGGAGGGTTGGGCTCTACGAGCAGTACTTC. Protein sequence: CASRRVGLYEQYF.

The chain couples TRBV10-2 to TRBJ2-2, with D maybe TRBD2 (5 bases). V gave up 4 bases and J gave up 2 bases, with 8 bases separating them. The germline V gene has CDR1 WSHSY and CDR2 SAAADI. There are 14 residues in the CDR3. The CDR3 is CASSVTGNTGELFF. The DNA of the CDR3 is TGCGCCAGCAGTGTTACGGGAAACACCGGGGAGCTGTTTTTT.

The genes are TRBV7-2 and TRBJ1-2, with D possibly TRBD1 on 5 matching bases. Germline V gene sequence: CDR1 SGHTA, CDR2 FQGNSA. Trimming removed 5 bases at V and 2 bases at J, with 18 bases between. This CDR3 is built from 16 residues. The CDR3 sequence: CASSPGLRGLNYGYTF. Here the CDR3 DNA reads TGTGCCAGCAGCCCGGGATTGCGGGGCCTGAACTATGGCTACACCTTC.

The CDR3 loop is CASSLNPGSSGEQYF. CDR3 in DNA: TGTGCCAGCAGCTTAAACCCCGGGAGTTCGGGGGAGCAGTACTTC. The chain joins TRBV7-2 to TRBJ2-7, with a weak D call TRBD2 (6 bases). CDR3 length: 15 amino acids. Trimming stripped 2 bases from V and 7 bases from J, with 18 bases between. Germline CDR1 reads SGHTA; CDR2 reads FQGNSA.

CDR3 sequence reads: CATVPQIYNEQFF. The CDR3 region has the DNA TGTGCCACCGTTCCACAGATCTACAATGAGCAGTTCTTC. This chain links TRBV28 with TRBJ2-1; D not certain. The CDR3 is 13 amino acids. Trimming removed 10 bases at V and 3 bases at J, with 13 bases between. Germline loops: CDR1 MDHEN, CDR2 SYDVKM. The variable domain in full, completed from reference TRBV28 and TRBJ2-1, reads DVKVTQSSRYLVKRTGEKVFLECVQDMDHENMFWYRQDPGLGLRLIYFSYDVKMKEKGDIPEGYSVSREKKERFSLILESASTNQTSMYLCATVPQIYNEQFFGPGTRLTVL.

The chain has TRBV5-8 and TRBJ1-1; 9 bases line up with TRBD1. The CDR3 contains 15 residues. Germline V gene data show CDR1 as SGHTS and CDR2 as YDEGEE. Trimming cost V 0 bases and J 3 bases; bases outside gene matches: 3. In nucleotides, the CDR3 is TGTGCCAGCAGCTTGGGGGACAGGGCGGACACTGAAGCTTTCTTT. As protein: CASSLGDRADTEAFF. The complete variable domain, with remaining parts taken from reference TRBV5-8 and TRBJ1-1, reads EAGVTQSPTHLIKTRGQQATLRCSPISGHTSVYWYQQALGLGLQFLLWYDEGEERNRGNFPPRFSGRQFPNYSSELNVNALELEDSALYLCASSLGDRADTEAFFGQGTRLTVV.

The sample holds a few counts of this clone. The V and J genes are TRBV29-1 and TRBJ2-7, with 7 nucleotides matching TRBD1. The CDR3 extends over 12 amino acids. V trimming: 6 bases; J trimming: 2 bases; junction bases outside the gene matches: 4. Germline V lookup: CDR1 SQVTM, CDR2 ANQGSEA. CDR3 sequence reads: CSVGDSPYEQYF. The CDR3 nucleotides are TGCAGCGTGGGGGACAGCCCCTACGAGCAGTACTTC.

The chain joins TRBV28 to TRBJ2-7; 9 positions agree with TRBD1. The ends lost 7 bases at V and 4 bases at J; junction bases unmatched: 8. Germline V gene sequence: CDR1 MDHEN, CDR2 SYDVKM. This CDR3 has 14 amino acids. In nucleotides, the CDR3 is TGTGCCAGCACTACCCTGGGACAGGGTTACGAGCAGTACTTC. Translating it yields CASTTLGQGYEQYF.

The rearrangement links TRBV28 to TRBJ1-1; D gene ambiguous. Trimming shortened V by 5 bases and J by 3 bases, and 13 bases separated the two germline ends. This CDR3 has 14 residues. The germline CDR1 and CDR2 sequences are MDHEN and SYDVKM. The chain's CDR3 is CASSLPGRYTEAFF. DNA for the CDR3: TGTGCCAGCAGTCTCCCTGGCAGGTACACTGAAGCTTTCTTT.

The rearrangement links TRBV2 to TRBJ2-7; 12 bases fit TRBD2. Looked up from germline, CDR1 is SNHLY and CDR2 is FYNNEI. CDR3 size: 14 residues. V shed 2 bases, J shed 4 bases, and the junction held 0 bases outside the gene matches. The CDR3 DNA is TGTGCCAGCAGTGAACTAGCGGGAGGGTACGAGCAGTACTTC. Translation gives CASSELAGGYEQYF. The full variable domain, its missing parts supplied by reference TRBV2 and TRBJ2-7, is EPEVTQTPSHQVTQMGQEVILRCVPISNHLYFYWYRQILGQKVEFLVSFYNNEISEKSEIFDDQFSVERPDGSNFTLKIRSTKLEDSAMYFCASSELAGGYEQYFGPGTRLTVT.

The rearrangement joins TRBV9 to TRBJ2-3; 7 bases map to TRBD1. V shed 3 bases, J shed 9 bases, and the junction held 10 bases outside the gene matches. CDR3 length equals 14 residues. Germline-derived CDR1 and CDR2 are SGDLS and YYNGEE. CDR3 amino acids: CASSAPGTARTQYF. The CDR3 DNA sequence: TGTGCCAGCAGCGCCCCCGGGACAGCTAGGACGCAGTATTTT.

The V gene is TRBV4-2, the J gene TRBJ2-1, with 7 nucleotides matching TRBD1. J was trimmed by 4 bases and V by 5 bases; bases with no gene match: 11. The CDR3 sequence is 16 residues long. The V gene's germline CDR1 is LGHNA and CDR2 YNFKEQ. The CDR3 nucleotides read TGTGCCAGCAGCACCCTAGCAGGGGGTCATTACAATGAGCAGTTCTTC. This sequence encodes CASSTLAGGHYNEQFF.

The rearrangement uses TRBV28 and TRBJ1-5; unclear D gene. The germline V gene encodes CDR1 MDHEN and CDR2 SYDVKM. V was clipped by 3 bases and J by 5 bases, with 14 bases between them. This CDR3 contains 15 residues. CDR3 DNA: TGTGCCAGCAGTTTGTTGTGGGCCCTCGATCAGCCCCAGCATTTT. Protein: CASSLLWALDQPQHF.

A few counts support this clone. This rearrangement joins TRBV5-6 to TRBJ1-2; 8 nucleotides agree with TRBD1. The CDR3 has 16 residues. CDR1 and CDR2 from the germline V gene are SGHDT and YYEEEE. The V gene end was trimmed by 4 bases and the J gene end by 8 bases; junction bases not matched to a gene: 16. CDR3 sequence (DNA): TGTGCCAGCAGCCTCGAGGGGTTCCAGGGGGCGCGAGGCTACACCTTC. Amino acid sequence: CASSLEGFQGARGYTF. The whole variable domain, filled in from reference TRBV5-6 and TRBJ1-2, reads DAGVTQSPTHLIKTRGQQVTLRCSPKSGHDTVSWYQQALGQGPQFIFQYYEEEERQRGNFPDRFSGHQFPNYSSELNVNALLLGDSALYLCASSLEGFQGARGYTFGSGTRLTVV.

V is TRBV5-4 and J is TRBJ2-7; TRBD1 matches at 8 bases. This CDR3 has 15 amino acids. The germline gives CDR1 SGHNT, CDR2 YYREEE (reference sequence). J gave up 3 bases and V 0 bases, and 5 bases lay outside the gene matches. The CDR3 loop reads CASSLDLTGGYEQYF. The CDR3 coding sequence is TGTGCCAGCAGCTTGGATCTTACAGGGGGCTACGAGCAGTACTTC.

The chain joins TRBV11-2 to TRBJ2-7, with TRBD1 matching 7 bases. Germline assignment: CDR1 SGHAT and CDR2 FQNNGV. The CDR3 contains 14 residues. V lost 5 bases, J lost 6 bases, and 10 bases stayed unmatched. The CDR3 sequence: CASSAPGQTIEQYF. DNA for the CDR3: TGTGCCAGCAGCGCCCCGGGACAGACCATCGAGCAGTACTTC.

This clone was detected only once. The rearrangement uses TRBV18 and TRBJ2-5; TRBD1 matches 8 bases. Germline V gene sequence: CDR1 KGHSH, CDR2 LQKENI. The CDR3 contains 14 residues. V was pared by 3 bases and J by 5 bases, with 5 bases of the junction left unmatched. CDR3: CASSPRQGLETQYF. The CDR3 bases are TGTGCCAGCTCACCTCGACAGGGGTTGGAGACCCAGTACTTC.

This clone was seen more than once but under ten times. The J gene is TRBJ2-7, the V gene TRBV19; a possible D gene is TRBD1 (5 bases). The CDR3 covers 15 residues. The V gene's germline CDR1 is LNHDA and CDR2 SQIVND (reference sequence). Trimming left V 6 bases short and J 2 bases short, with 17 bases between. The CDR3, as DNA: TGTGCCAGTAGCCGAAGGGGTACTTTTCCCTACGAGCAGTACTTC. It yields the protein CASSRRGTFPYEQYF.

This rearrangement joins TRBV29-1 to TRBJ1-2; D is perhaps TRBD1 (6 bases). This CDR3 is built from 13 residues. Trimming pared 6 bases from V and 1 base from J, leaving 12 bases between. Germline CDR1 SQVTM, CDR2 ANQGSEA. For the CDR3, the DNA is TGCAGCGTCCCCGGGACACATAACTATGGCTACACCTTC. Protein: CSVPGTHNYGYTF.

The chain links TRBV6-4 to TRBJ1-2; 8 bases are a match to TRBD1. The germline V gene encodes CDR1 MRHNA and CDR2 SNTAGT. Trimming took 2 bases from V and 7 from J; bases not matched to a gene: 6. The CDR3 sequence is 14 residues long. The CDR3 DNA reads TGTGCCAGCAGTGACCCTGGACAGGGAGGTGGCTACACCTTC. Translated: CASSDPGQGGGYTF.

The chain is built from TRBV6-4 and TRBJ1-1; 8 bases are a match to TRBD1. V shed 4 bases, J shed 5 bases, and the junction held 9 bases outside the gene matches. Germline CDR1 and CDR2: MRHNA and SNTAGT. There are 15 residues in the CDR3. CDR3: CASSAAGGARTEAFF. CDR3 nucleotide sequence: TGTGCCAGCAGTGCGGCAGGGGGCGCGAGGACTGAAGCTTTCTTT.

The genes are TRBV30 and TRBJ1-1; D unclear. Trimming shortened V by 0 bases and J by 5 bases, and 16 bases separated the two germline ends. The CDR3 totals 15 residues. CDR1 GTSNPN and CDR2 SVGIG come from the germline V gene (reference sequence). The CDR3 spells CAWSVGRGFSTEAFF. In DNA, the CDR3 is TGTGCCTGGAGTGTGGGTAGAGGGTTTAGTACTGAAGCTTTCTTT.

The V gene is TRBV4-1, the J gene TRBJ1-1; TRBD1 might be the D (6 bases). CDR1 MGHRA and CDR2 YSYEKL come from the germline V gene. The V gene lost 2 bases and the J gene lost 5 bases, with 6 bases spanning the gap. The CDR3 has 12 residues. CDR3 DNA: TGCGCCAGCAGCCAAAGGGGGACTGAAGCTTTCTTT. Encoded protein: CASSQRGTEAFF.

The V gene is TRBV4-2, the J gene TRBJ2-7, with 8 bases that match TRBD1. The germline gives CDR1 LGHNA, CDR2 YNFKEQ. This CDR3 contains 15 residues. V lost 1 base and J lost 5; bases outside the gene matches: 7. The CDR3 DNA sequence: TGTGCCAGCAGCCAAGGTGGACAGGGTGGAAACGAGCAGTACTTC. Its protein product is CASSQGGQGGNEQYF.

The chain employs TRBV5-6 and TRBJ2-1, with 8 bases that match TRBD2. V shed 0 bases, J shed 15 bases, and the junction held 17 bases outside the gene matches. In germline, CDR1 is SGHDT, CDR2 YYEEEE. This CDR3 spans 16 amino acids. CDR3 amino acids: CASSLDPPSGPGNPFF. DNA for the CDR3: TGTGCCAGCAGCTTGGACCCTCCTAGCGGGCCGGGTAACCCGTTCTTC.

This clone was found a few times. J is TRBJ2-7 and V is TRBV27, with TRBD2 matching over 8 bases. Germline V CDR1 and CDR2: MNHEY, SMNVEV (reference sequence). The CDR3 extends over 15 amino acids. V gave up 6 bases and J gave up 5 bases; unmatched junction bases: 12. This chain's CDR3 is CASRNWSGRVDEQYF. The CDR3 nucleotides are TGTGCCAGCAGAAACTGGAGCGGGAGAGTGGACGAGCAGTACTTC.